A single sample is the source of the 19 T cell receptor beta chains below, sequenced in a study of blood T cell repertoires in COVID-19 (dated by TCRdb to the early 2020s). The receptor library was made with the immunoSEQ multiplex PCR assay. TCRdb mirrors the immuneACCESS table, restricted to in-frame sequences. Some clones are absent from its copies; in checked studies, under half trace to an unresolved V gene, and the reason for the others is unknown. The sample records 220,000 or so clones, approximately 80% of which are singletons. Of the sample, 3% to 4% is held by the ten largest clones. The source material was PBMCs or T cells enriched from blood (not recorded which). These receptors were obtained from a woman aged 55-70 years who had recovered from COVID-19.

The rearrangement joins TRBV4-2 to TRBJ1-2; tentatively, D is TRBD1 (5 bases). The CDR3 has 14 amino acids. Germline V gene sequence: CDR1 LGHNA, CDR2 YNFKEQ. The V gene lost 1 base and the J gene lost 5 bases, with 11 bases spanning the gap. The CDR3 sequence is CASSQAGETYGYTF. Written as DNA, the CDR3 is TGTGCCAGCAGCCAAGCGGGGGAAACTTATGGCTACACCTTC.

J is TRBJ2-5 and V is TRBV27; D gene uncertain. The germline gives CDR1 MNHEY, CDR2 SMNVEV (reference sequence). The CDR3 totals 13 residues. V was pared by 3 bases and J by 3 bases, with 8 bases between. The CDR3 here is CASSLFEKETQYF. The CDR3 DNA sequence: TGTGCCAGCAGTTTGTTCGAGAAAGAGACCCAGTACTTC.

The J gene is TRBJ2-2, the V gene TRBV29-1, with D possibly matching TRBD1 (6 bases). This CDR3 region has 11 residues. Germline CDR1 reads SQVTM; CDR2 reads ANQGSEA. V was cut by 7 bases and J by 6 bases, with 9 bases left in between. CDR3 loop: CSGRGAGELFF. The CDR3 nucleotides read TGCAGCGGCAGGGGAGCCGGGGAGCTGTTTTTT.

The CDR3 sequence is CASSLAQLAGGDEQFF. In DNA form, the CDR3 reads TGTGCCAGCAGTTTGGCACAACTAGCGGGAGGGGATGAGCAGTTCTTC. The genes are TRBV28 and TRBJ2-1; 13 bases map to TRBD2. The junction had 7 bases not matched to a gene; V was cut back by 3 bases and J by 8 bases. CDR1 MDHEN and CDR2 SYDVKM come from the germline V gene. CDR3 length: 16 amino acids.

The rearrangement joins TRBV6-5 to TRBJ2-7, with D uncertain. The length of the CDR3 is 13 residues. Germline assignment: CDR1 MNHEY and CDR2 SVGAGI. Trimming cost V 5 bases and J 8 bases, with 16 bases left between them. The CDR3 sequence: CASSTPGARQQYF. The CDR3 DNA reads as TGTGCCAGCAGTACTCCAGGCGCCCGTCAGCAGTACTTC.

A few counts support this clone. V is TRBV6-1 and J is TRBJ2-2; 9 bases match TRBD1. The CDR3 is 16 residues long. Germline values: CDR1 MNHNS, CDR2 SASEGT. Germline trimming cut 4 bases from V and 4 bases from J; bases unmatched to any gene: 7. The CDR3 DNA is TGTGCCAGCAGTGGTTGGACAGGGGCGAGCACCGGGGAGCTGTTTTTT. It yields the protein CASSGWTGASTGELFF.

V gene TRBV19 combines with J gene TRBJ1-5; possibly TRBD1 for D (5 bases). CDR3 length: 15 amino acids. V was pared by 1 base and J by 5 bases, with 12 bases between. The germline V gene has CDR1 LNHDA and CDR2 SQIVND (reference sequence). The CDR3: CASSIASREDQPQHF. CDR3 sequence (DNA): TGTGCCAGTAGTATAGCCAGCAGGGAGGATCAGCCCCAGCATTTT.

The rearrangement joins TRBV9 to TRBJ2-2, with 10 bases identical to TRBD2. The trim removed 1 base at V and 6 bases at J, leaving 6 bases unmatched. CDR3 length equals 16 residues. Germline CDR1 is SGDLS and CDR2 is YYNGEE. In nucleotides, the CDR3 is TGTGCCAGCAGCGTAAATCCTAGCGGGGGAGCCGGGGAGCTGTTTTTT. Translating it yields CASSVNPSGGAGELFF.

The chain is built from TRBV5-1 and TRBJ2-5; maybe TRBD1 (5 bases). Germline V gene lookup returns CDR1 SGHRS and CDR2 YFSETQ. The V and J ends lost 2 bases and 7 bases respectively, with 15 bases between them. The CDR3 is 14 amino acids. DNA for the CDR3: TGCGCCAGCAGCTTAGGGGCAAATCTAGGGACCCAGTACTTC. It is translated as CASSLGANLGTQYF.

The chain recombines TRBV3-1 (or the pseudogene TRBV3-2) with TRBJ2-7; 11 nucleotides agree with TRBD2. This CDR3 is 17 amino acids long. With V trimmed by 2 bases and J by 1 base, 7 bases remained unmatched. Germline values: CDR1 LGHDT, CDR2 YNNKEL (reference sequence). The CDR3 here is CASSQLGGTSGSYEQYF. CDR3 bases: TGTGCCAGCAGCCAACTCGGGGGGACTAGCGGTTCCTACGAGCAGTACTTC.

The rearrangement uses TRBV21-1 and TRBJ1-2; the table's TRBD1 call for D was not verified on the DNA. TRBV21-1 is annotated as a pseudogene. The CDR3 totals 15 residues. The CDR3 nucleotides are TGTGCCAGCAGCGCACCACGACAGGGCCTTTGGGGCTACACCTTC. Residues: CASSAPRQGLWGYTF.

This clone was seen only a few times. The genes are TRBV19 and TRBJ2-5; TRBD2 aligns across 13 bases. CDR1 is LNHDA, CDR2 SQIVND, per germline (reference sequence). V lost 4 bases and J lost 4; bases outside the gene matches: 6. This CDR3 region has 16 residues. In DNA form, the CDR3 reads TGTGCCAGTAGTACCCGGACTAGCGGGAGCCGAGAGACCCAGTACTTC. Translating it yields CASSTRTSGSRETQYF.

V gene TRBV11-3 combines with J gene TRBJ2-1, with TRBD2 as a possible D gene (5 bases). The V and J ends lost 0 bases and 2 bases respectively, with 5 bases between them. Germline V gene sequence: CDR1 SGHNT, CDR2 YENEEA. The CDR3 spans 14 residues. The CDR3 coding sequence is TGTGCCAGCAGCTTAGATAGCGCCTACAATGAGCAGTTCTTC. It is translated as CASSLDSAYNEQFF.

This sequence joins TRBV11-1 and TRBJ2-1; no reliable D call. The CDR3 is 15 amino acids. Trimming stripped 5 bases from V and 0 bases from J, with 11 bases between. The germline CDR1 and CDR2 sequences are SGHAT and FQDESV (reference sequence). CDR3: CASSPHESSYNEQFF. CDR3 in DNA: TGTGCCAGCAGCCCTCACGAGAGCTCCTACAATGAGCAGTTCTTC.

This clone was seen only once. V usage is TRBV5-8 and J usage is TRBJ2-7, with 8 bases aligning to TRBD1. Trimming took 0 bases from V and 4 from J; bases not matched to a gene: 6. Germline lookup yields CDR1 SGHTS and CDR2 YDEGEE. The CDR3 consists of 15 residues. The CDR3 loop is CASSLVGRGPYEQYF. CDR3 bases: TGTGCCAGCAGCTTGGTTGGCAGGGGGCCGTACGAGCAGTACTTC.

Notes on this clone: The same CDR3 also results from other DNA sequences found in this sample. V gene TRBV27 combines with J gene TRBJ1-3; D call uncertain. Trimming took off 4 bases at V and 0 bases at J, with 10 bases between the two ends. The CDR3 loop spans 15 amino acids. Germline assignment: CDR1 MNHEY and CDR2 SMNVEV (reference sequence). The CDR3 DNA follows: TGTGCCAGCAGTTCACGTCCGAGCTCTGGAAACACCATATATTTT. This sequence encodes CASSSRPSSGNTIYF.

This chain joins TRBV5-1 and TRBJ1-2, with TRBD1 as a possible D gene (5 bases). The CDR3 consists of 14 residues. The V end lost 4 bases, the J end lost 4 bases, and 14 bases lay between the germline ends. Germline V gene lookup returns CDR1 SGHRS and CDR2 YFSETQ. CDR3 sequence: CASSRAQGLYGYTF. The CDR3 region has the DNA TGCGCCAGCAGCCGGGCGCAGGGACTCTATGGCTACACCTTC.

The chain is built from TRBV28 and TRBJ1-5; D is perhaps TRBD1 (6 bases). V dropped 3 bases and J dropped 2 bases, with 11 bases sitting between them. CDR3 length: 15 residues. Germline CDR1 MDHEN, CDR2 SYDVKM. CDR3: CASSLAPGGNQPQHF. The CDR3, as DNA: TGTGCCAGCAGTTTGGCGCCAGGGGGCAATCAGCCCCAGCATTTT.

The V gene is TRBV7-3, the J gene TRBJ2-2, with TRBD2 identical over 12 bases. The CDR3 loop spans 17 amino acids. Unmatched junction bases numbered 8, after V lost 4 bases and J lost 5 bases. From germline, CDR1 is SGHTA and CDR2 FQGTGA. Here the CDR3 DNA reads TGTGCCAGCAGCTCACCCGAGGGACTAGCGGGTACCGGGGAGCTGTTTTTT. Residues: CASSSPEGLAGTGELFF.